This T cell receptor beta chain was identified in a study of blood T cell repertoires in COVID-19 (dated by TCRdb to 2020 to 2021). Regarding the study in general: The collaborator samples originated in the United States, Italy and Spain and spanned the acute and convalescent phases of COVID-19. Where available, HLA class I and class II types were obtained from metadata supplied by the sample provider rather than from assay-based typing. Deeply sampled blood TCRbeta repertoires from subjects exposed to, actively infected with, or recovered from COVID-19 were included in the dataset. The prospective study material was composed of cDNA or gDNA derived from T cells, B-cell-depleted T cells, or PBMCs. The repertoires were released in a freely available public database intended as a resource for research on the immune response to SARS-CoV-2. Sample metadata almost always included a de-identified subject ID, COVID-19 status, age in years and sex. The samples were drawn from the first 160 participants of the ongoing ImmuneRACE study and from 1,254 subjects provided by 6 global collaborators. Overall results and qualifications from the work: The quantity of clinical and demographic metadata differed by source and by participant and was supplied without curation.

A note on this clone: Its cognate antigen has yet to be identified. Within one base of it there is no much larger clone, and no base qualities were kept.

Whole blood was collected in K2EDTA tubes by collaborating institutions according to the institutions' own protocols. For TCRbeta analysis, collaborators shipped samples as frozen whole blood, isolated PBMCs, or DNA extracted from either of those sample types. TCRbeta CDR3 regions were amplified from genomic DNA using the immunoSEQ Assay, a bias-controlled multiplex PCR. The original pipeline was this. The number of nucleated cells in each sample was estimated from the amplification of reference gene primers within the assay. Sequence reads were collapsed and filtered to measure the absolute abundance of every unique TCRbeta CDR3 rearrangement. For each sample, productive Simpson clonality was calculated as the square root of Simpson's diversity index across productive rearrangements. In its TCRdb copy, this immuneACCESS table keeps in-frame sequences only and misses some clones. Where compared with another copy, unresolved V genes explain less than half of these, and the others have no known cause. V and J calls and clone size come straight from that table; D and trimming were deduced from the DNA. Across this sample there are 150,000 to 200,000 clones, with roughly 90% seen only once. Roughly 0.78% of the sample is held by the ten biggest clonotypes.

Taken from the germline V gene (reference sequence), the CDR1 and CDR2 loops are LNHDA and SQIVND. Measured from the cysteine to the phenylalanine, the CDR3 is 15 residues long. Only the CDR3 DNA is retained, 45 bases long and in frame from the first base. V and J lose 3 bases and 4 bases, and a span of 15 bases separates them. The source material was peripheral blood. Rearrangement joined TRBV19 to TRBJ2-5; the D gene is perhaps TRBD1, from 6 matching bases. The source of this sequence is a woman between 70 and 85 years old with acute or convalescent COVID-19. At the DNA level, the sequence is TGTGCCAGTAGTATTAGGCAGGGGTATCCAGAGACCCAGTACTTC. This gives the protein CASSIRQGYPETQYF.